The 9 T cell receptor beta chains presented below share a single source sample, sequenced in a study of regulatory T cells in long-lasting Graves disease. Arm-PCR with iRepertoire HTBI primers amplified the CDR3 regions for these TCR beta libraries. TCRdb reprocessed the multiplex PCR reads with MiXCR, giving one entry per CDR3 protein. The sample consists of just over 600,000 distinct CDR3 sequences, 16% of them appearing once. Time point described: newly diagnosed GD, antithyroid drugs for less than 3 months. PBMCs provided the RNA from which the TCR library was made. These records were also assigned to another study, of T cells in Graves' hyperthyroidism and ophthalmopathy.

Sequences were derived from peripheral blood mononuclear cells (PBMCs), sampled at new diagnosis, from a patient treated with antithyroid drugs. Receptors were obtained from a woman aged 25 to 39 with Graves disease.

This chain joins TRBV19 and TRBJ1-2; 10 positions match TRBD1. The CDR3 totals 15 residues. Trimming removed 5 bases from V and 5 bases from J; junction bases left unmatched: 8. Germline loops: CDR1 LNHDA, CDR2 SQIVND (reference sequence). CDR3 bases: TGTGCCAGTAGTCCACCCCCGGGACAGGGGTATGGCTACACCTTC. Translation: CASSPPPGQGYGYTF. Full variable domain (outside the CDR3, taken from reference TRBV19 and TRBJ1-2): DGGITQSPKYLFRKEGQNVTLSCEQNLNHDAMYWYRQDPGQGLRLIYYSQIVNDFQKGDIAEGYSVSREKKESFPLTVTSAQKNPTAFYLCASSPPPGQGYGYTFGSGTRLTVV.

This clonotype was counted ten times or more. This rearrangement joins TRBV28 to TRBJ1-1, with 9 bases aligning to TRBD1. Trimming removed 5 bases from V and 4 bases from J; junction bases left unmatched: 8. This CDR3 has 15 residues. From germline, CDR1 is MDHEN and CDR2 SYDVKM. CDR3: CASSQTGTGSTEAFF. The CDR3 DNA sequence: TGTGCCAGCAGTCAAACCGGGACAGGGAGCACTGAAGCTTTCTTT.

This clonotype was seen only once. This chain links TRBV2 with TRBJ2-5; TRBD2 is a possible D gene (6 bases). This CDR3 has 14 amino acids. Trimming took 7 bases from V and 3 from J, leaving 15 bases between them. Looked up from germline, CDR1 is SNHLY and CDR2 is FYNNEI. In DNA form, the CDR3 reads TGTGCCAGCACCCACGGGGGATGGAAAGAGACCCAGTACTTC. Residues: CASTHGGWKETQYF.

This clonotype was detected ten times or more. This sequence may be a read error, since a much larger clone differs from it by one base. The rearrangement links TRBV5-1 to TRBJ1-5; possibly TRBD1 for D (5 bases). Germline CDR1 and CDR2: SGHRS and YFSETQ. The CDR3 length is 14 residues. The CDR3 DNA follows: TGTGCCAGCAGTCTTACAGGAGAAAATCAGCCCCAGCATTTT. It specifies CASSLTGENQPQHF.

The chain uses TRBV5-1 and TRBJ1-4, with D hard to call. Germline CDR1 SGHRS, CDR2 YFSETQ. V was pared by 4 bases and J by 3 bases, with 10 bases between. The CDR3 is 14 residues long. The CDR3 bases are TGCGCCAGCAGCGAATGGTCACCTAATGAAAAACTGTTTTTT. Protein sequence: CASSEWSPNEKLFF.

This clonotype was found a few times. The chain joins TRBV25-1 to TRBJ2-3, with 12 nucleotides matching TRBD2. The V gene end was trimmed by 7 bases and the J gene end by 0 bases; junction bases not matched to a gene: 8. The CDR3 is made up of 17 amino acids. CDR1 MGHDK and CDR2 SYGVNS come from the germline V gene. The DNA of the CDR3 is TGTGCCAGCACCCGGACTAGCGGGATCTCTAGCACAGATACGCAGTATTTT. It codes for CASTRTSGISSTDTQYF.

This clonotype showed up just a few times. This chain links TRBV6-2 or TRBV6-3 with TRBJ2-3; D not resolved. The CDR3 totals 13 residues. The ends were cut back, 6 bases at V and 4 bases at J, with 11 bases in the middle. Germline lookup yields CDR1 MNHEY and CDR2 SVGEGT. The CDR3 DNA follows: TGTGCCAGCAGGCTCGTCTCCTCAGATACGCAGTATTTT. This gives the protein CASRLVSSDTQYF.

In its sample, this clonotype was seen a few times. The chain carries TRBV7-9 and TRBJ2-1; D possibly matches TRBD1 or TRBD2 (5 bases each). The CDR3 is 15 amino acids. V was shortened by 3 bases and J by 9 bases, with 18 bases between the two germline ends. CDR1 and CDR2 (germline): SEHNR, FQNEAQ (reference sequence). CDR3 sequence reads: CASSFPAYKRGEQFF. DNA of the CDR3: TGTGCCAGCAGCTTCCCGGCCTACAAGAGGGGTGAGCAGTTCTTC. Filled out from reference TRBV7-9 and TRBJ2-1, the complete variable domain reads DTGVSQNPRHKITKRGQNVTFRCDPISEHNRLYWYRQTLGQGPEFLTYFQNEAQLEKSRLLSDRFSAERPKGSFSTLEIQRTEQGDSAMYLCASSFPAYKRGEQFFGPGTRLTVL.

Ten or more counts support this clonotype. V is TRBV30 and J is TRBJ1-2; perhaps TRBD1 as D (5 bases). Germline V gene data show CDR1 as GTSNPN and CDR2 as SVGIG (reference sequence). V was cut by 3 bases and J by 7 bases, with 15 bases left in between. There are 13 residues in the CDR3. The CDR3 loop reads CAWSETVTGGYTF. The CDR3 region has the DNA TGTGCCTGGAGCGAGACAGTAACTGGTGGCTACACCTTC.